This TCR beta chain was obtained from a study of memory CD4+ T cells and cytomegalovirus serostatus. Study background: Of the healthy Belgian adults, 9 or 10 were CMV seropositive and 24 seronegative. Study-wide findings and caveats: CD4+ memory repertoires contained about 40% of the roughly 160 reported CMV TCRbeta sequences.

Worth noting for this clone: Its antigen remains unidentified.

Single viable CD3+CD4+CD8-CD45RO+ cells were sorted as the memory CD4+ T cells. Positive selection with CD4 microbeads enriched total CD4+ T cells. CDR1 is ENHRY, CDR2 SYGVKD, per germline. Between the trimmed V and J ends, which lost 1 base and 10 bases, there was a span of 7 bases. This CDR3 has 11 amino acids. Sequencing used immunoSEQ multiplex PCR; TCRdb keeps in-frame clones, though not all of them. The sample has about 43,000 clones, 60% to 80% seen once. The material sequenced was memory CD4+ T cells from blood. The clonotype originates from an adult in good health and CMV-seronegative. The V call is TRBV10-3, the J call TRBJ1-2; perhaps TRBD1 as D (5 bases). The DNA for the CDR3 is TGTGCCATCAGTGAGTTAGGGGACTACACCTTC. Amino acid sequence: CAISELGDYTF.